The 6 T cell receptor beta chains below all came from one sample that was sequenced in a study of CD8 T cells in Susac syndrome. The RNA input was 0.5 to 1 ug, and it was reverse transcribed with random hexamers. TCRdb called the immunoSEQ multiplex PCR reads again in MiXCR, with one record for every CDR3 protein. The sample consists of 50,000 to 55,000 distinct CDR3 sequences, just under 95% of them appearing once. Sequenced material: CD8+ T cells from PBMCs. These receptors came from a human donor with Susac syndrome.

This clonotype was observed a single time. The rearrangement links TRBV5-6 to TRBJ2-7; 7 bases align to TRBD1. V lost 4 bases, J lost 4 bases, and 5 bases stayed unmatched. Germline V gives CDR1 SGHDT, CDR2 YYEEEE. CDR3 size: 13 residues. As DNA, the CDR3 is TGTGCCAGCAGCATCAGGGGGAGATACGAGCAGTACTTC. Protein product: CASSIRGRYEQYF.

The gene calls are TRBV7-9 and TRBJ2-3, with D maybe TRBD1 (5 bases). This CDR3 is 13 amino acids long. Trimming pared 4 bases from V and 6 bases from J, leaving 11 bases between. Germline V gene data show CDR1 as SEHNR and CDR2 as FQNEAQ (reference sequence). The CDR3 DNA is TGTGCCAGCAGCTCGCCACAGGAGGATACGCAGTATTTT. It is translated as CASSSPQEDTQYF.

The V and J genes are TRBV7-9 and TRBJ2-7, with 8 nucleotides matching TRBD2. Germline-derived CDR1 and CDR2 are SEHNR and FQNEAQ (reference sequence). J was trimmed by 6 bases and V by 5 bases; bases with no gene match: 6. This CDR3 contains 13 residues. CDR3 residues: CASSESGGGEQYF. CDR3 nucleotide sequence: TGTGCCAGCAGCGAATCGGGAGGGGGCGAGCAGTACTTC.

The V call is TRBV12-3 or TRBV12-4, the J call TRBJ2-6, with 10 positions matching TRBD2. V trimming: 8 bases; J trimming: 3 bases; junction bases outside the gene matches: 10. The CDR3 has 17 residues. CDR3 residues: CASLGPSSGGGANVLTF. The CDR3, as DNA: TGTGCCAGCCTCGGACCGTCTAGCGGGGGTGGGGCCAACGTCCTGACTTTC.

The V call is TRBV29-1, the J call TRBJ1-1; D is uncertain. This CDR3 contains 11 residues. Germline CDR1 SQVTM, CDR2 ANQGSEA. V lost 4 bases and J lost 5, with 8 bases in between. The CDR3 loop is CSVGQRTEAFF. CDR3 in DNA: TGCAGCGTTGGGCAGAGAACTGAAGCTTTCTTT.

The chain combines TRBV30 with TRBJ2-7; D may be TRBD2 (6 bases). The CDR3 has 11 residues. The germline V gene has CDR1 GTSNPN and CDR2 SVGIG (reference sequence). CDR3 residues: CAGLSTYEQYF. As DNA, the CDR3 is TGTGCGGGACTTTCGACCTACGAGCAGTACTTC.